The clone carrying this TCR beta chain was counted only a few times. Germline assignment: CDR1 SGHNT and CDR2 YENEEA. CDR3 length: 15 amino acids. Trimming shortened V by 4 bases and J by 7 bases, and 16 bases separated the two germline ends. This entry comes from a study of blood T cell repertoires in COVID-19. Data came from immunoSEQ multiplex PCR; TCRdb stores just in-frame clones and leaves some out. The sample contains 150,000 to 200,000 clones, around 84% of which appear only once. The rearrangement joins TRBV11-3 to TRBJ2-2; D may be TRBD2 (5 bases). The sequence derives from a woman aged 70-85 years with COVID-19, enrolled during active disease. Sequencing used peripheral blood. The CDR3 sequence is CASSSRGSVVGELFF. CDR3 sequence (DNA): TGTGCCAGCAGCTCCCGGGGTAGCGTGGTCGGGGAGCTGTTTTTT.